One and the same sample provided the 25 T cell receptor beta chains below, sequenced in a study of control samples from healthy donors and cancer patients. The assay was immunoSEQ multiplex PCR, and TCRdb's table has in-frame clones only and misses some. This sample has 150,000 to 180,000 clones, with about 93% found just once. The sequenced sample was blood. The receptors originated from a man aged 45-65 years in good health.

V is TRBV27 and J is TRBJ2-7; D is ambiguous. With 3 bases removed from V and 4 bases from J, the gap between germline ends came to 10 bases. Germline assignment: CDR1 MNHEY and CDR2 SMNVEV (reference sequence). This CDR3 is 13 amino acids long. Here the CDR3 DNA reads TGTGCCAGCAGTTTTAGTGGGGTATACGAGCAGTACTTC. Translation: CASSFSGVYEQYF.

V usage is TRBV5-4 and J usage is TRBJ1-2, with D maybe TRBD1 (6 bases). V dropped 3 bases and J dropped 5 bases, with 14 bases sitting between them. This CDR3 is 14 amino acids long. Germline assignment: CDR1 SGHNT and CDR2 YYREEE (reference sequence). CDR3 sequence (DNA): TGTGCCAGCAGCTCACAGGGATCCAGGTATGGCTACACCTTC. Translated: CASSSQGSRYGYTF. The entire variable domain, with the rest obtained from reference TRBV5-4 and TRBJ1-2, is as follows: ETGVTQSPTHLIKTRGQQVTLRCSSQSGHNTVSWYQQALGQGPQFIFQYYREEENGRGNFPPRFSGLQFPNYSSELNVNALELDDSALYLCASSSQGSRYGYTFGSGTRLTVV.

The sample holds one count of this clone. This chain uses TRBV28 with TRBJ1-6; D may be TRBD1 (6 bases). The CDR3 has 13 amino acids. V lost 6 bases, J lost 9 bases, and 12 bases lay in between. Germline CDR1 reads MDHEN; CDR2 reads SYDVKM. The CDR3 is CASSWTEGSPLHF. In DNA, the CDR3 is TGTGCCAGCAGCTGGACAGAGGGTTCACCCCTCCACTTT.

The CDR3 DNA reads as TGTGCCATCAGTAGGGGACGGGACGGAGCCTACAATGAGCAGTTCTTC. It specifies CAISRGRDGAYNEQFF. This sequence joins TRBV10-3 and TRBJ2-1; D tentatively reads TRBD1 or TRBD2 (5 bases each). Germline-derived CDR1 and CDR2 are ENHRY and SYGVKD. The CDR3 length is 16 residues. The V end was cut by 5 bases, the J end by 2 bases, with 16 bases between.

This clone has more than one count but fewer than ten. The same CDR3 can be traced to other DNA sequences in this sample. V and J are TRBV18 and TRBJ1-1, with unresolved D. CDR1 KGHSH and CDR2 LQKENI come from the germline V gene. V dropped 2 bases and J dropped 0 bases, with 4 bases sitting between them. This CDR3 has 13 amino acids. DNA of the CDR3: TGTGCCAGCTCACCAGGGATGAACACTGAAGCTTTCTTT. Its protein product is CASSPGMNTEAFF.

CDR3 coding DNA: TGTGCCAGCAGTATGACCGAGTACGAGCAGTACTTC. This codes for CASSMTEYEQYF. This chain uses TRBV7-9 with TRBJ2-7; D call uncertain. V was shortened by 6 bases and J by 4 bases, with 10 bases between the two germline ends. Germline V gives CDR1 SEHNR, CDR2 FQNEAQ (reference sequence). The CDR3 runs to 12 residues.

The chain recombines TRBV7-3 with TRBJ2-2; 9 bases map to TRBD1. In germline, CDR1 is SGHTA, CDR2 FQGTGA. CDR3 length equals 15 residues. With V trimmed by 1 base and J by 6 bases, 3 bases remained unmatched. DNA of the CDR3: TGTGCCAGCAGCTTAATGGGACAGGGTGCCGGGGAGCTGTTTTTT. It yields the protein CASSLMGQGAGELFF.

This chain links TRBV21-1 with TRBJ1-1; the table calls TRBD1, which could not be checked here. TRBV21-1 is marked as a pseudogene. This CDR3 region has 14 residues. CDR3 sequence: CASSKFNRDTEAFF. CDR3 DNA sequence: TGTGCCAGCAGCAAATTTAACAGGGACACTGAAGCTTTCTTT.

This sequence joins TRBV5-4 and TRBJ2-5; 11 positions match TRBD2. Looked up from germline, CDR1 is SGHNT and CDR2 is YYREEE (reference sequence). The CDR3 is made up of 17 amino acids. After removal of 0 bases from V and 1 base from J, the junction contained 5 bases not matched to a gene. Here the CDR3 DNA reads TGTGCCAGCAGCTTGGGGCTAGCGGGAGGCCCCCAAGAGACCCAGTACTTC. It encodes CASSLGLAGGPQETQYF.

This sequence joins TRBV3-1 (or the pseudogene TRBV3-2) and TRBJ1-2, with a possible D match to TRBD1 (6 bases). This CDR3 is built from 20 residues. V was pared by 0 bases and J by 1 base, with 24 bases between. The germline V gene encodes CDR1 LGHDT and CDR2 YNNKEL (reference sequence). The CDR3 here is CASSQDRGRGGLVVNYGYTF. The CDR3 DNA sequence: TGTGCCAGCAGCCAAGATCGGGGCAGGGGAGGGTTGGTGGTTAACTATGGCTACACCTTC.

The chain couples TRBV15 to TRBJ2-5, with D unclear. Germline values: CDR1 LNHNV, CDR2 YYDKDF (reference sequence). Trimming shortened V by 0 bases and J by 2 bases, and 10 bases separated the two germline ends. The CDR3 loop spans 15 amino acids. The CDR3: CATSRDALGQETQYF. The DNA of the CDR3 is TGTGCCACCAGCAGAGATGCTCTCGGTCAAGAGACCCAGTACTTC.

Worth noting for this clone: A junction boundary mismatches the germline segment, possibly from a read error. This chain joins TRBV7-3 and TRBJ2-1; 11 nucleotides match TRBD2. Per the germline V gene, CDR1 is SGHTA and CDR2 is FQGTGA. This CDR3 is 16 amino acids long. CDR3 nucleotides: TGTGCCAGCAGCATAACAGGACTAGCGGGCAACAATGAGCAGTTCTTC. Protein: CASSITGLAGNNEQFF.

This clone is a singleton in its sample. The chain links TRBV6-5 to TRBJ2-2; unclear D gene. Per the germline V gene, CDR1 is MNHEY and CDR2 is SVGAGI. The V end lost 4 bases, the J end lost 1 base, and 10 bases lay between the germline ends. The CDR3 has 15 residues. In DNA, the CDR3 is TGTGCCAGCAGTTTGGGCATCATGAACACCGGGGAGCTGTTTTTT. Protein: CASSLGIMNTGELFF.

V and J are TRBV30 and TRBJ2-1; 9 bases are shared with TRBD2. V shed 1 base, J shed 3 bases, and the junction held 4 bases outside the gene matches. Germline V CDR1 and CDR2: GTSNPN, SVGIG (reference sequence). CDR3 length: 15 amino acids. The chain's CDR3 is CAWSGYSGSYNEQFF. The CDR3 coding sequence is TGTGCCTGGAGTGGTTATAGCGGGAGCTACAATGAGCAGTTCTTC.

This clone turned up a few times. The genes are TRBV25-1 and TRBJ2-7, with 8 bases identical to TRBD2. The CDR3 consists of 15 residues. Unmatched junction bases numbered 12, after V lost 4 bases and J lost 7 bases. Germline-derived CDR1 and CDR2 are MGHDK and SYGVNS. This chain's CDR3 is CASSGLLAVAGEQYF. CDR3 coding DNA: TGTGCCAGCAGTGGTTTACTAGCGGTAGCAGGGGAGCAGTACTTC.

The CDR3 coding sequence is TGCAGCGTTGCCGGATCTAGCGGGAGCAACAATGAGCAGTTCTTC. This codes for CSVAGSSGSNNEQFF. The gene calls are TRBV29-1 and TRBJ2-1, with 10 bases aligning to TRBD2. The V gene's germline CDR1 is SQVTM and CDR2 ANQGSEA. The CDR3 loop spans 15 amino acids. The V gene end was trimmed by 4 bases and the J gene end by 5 bases; junction bases not matched to a gene: 8.

Of note for this clone: Compared with germline, one end of the junction differs, possibly owing to a read error. The rearrangement links TRBV7-7 to TRBJ2-5; 12 bases align to TRBD1. The CDR3 spans 15 residues. Looked up from germline, CDR1 is SSHAT and CDR2 is FNYEAQ (reference sequence). CDR3 protein: CASSSSGTGGETQYF. In DNA form, the CDR3 reads TGTGCTAGCAGCTCCTCCGGGACAGGGGGCGAGACCCAGTACTTC. Full variable domain (missing parts from reference TRBV7-7 and TRBJ2-5): GAGVSQSPRYKVTKRGQDVTLRCDPISSHATLYWYQQALGQGPEFLTYFNYEAQPDKSGLPSDRFSAERPEGSISTLTIQRTEQRDSAMYRCASSSSGTGGETQYFGPGTRLLVL.

This sequence joins TRBV5-1 and TRBJ1-1; no clear D gene. The V end was cut by 2 bases, the J end by 2 bases, with 10 bases between. The length of the CDR3 is 14 residues. Germline V lookup: CDR1 SGHRS, CDR2 YFSETQ. Here the CDR3 DNA reads TGCGCCAGCAGCTTACGGGCCGCCAACACTGAAGCTTTCTTT. This encodes CASSLRAANTEAFF. Full variable domain (outside the CDR3, taken from reference TRBV5-1 and TRBJ1-1): KAGVTQTPRYLIKTRGQQVTLSCSPISGHRSVSWYQQTPGQGLQFLFEYFSETQRNKGNFPGRFSGRQFSNSRSEMNVSTLELGDSALYLCASSLRAANTEAFFGQGTRLTVV.

V and J are TRBV6-1 and TRBJ2-3; the D is unclear. V lost 3 bases, J lost 2 bases, and 21 bases lay in between. The CDR3 spans 18 residues. Germline V CDR1 and CDR2: MNHNS, SASEGT. CDR3 bases: TGTGCCAGCAGTGAGGTTTTTTACGGTGGCGGATTCACAGATACGCAGTATTTT. Protein sequence: CASSEVFYGGGFTDTQYF.

This chain links TRBV24-1 with TRBJ2-2, with D uncertain. V lost 5 bases and J 6 bases, leaving 9 bases between the germline ends. Germline assignment: CDR1 KGHDR and CDR2 SFDVKD. This CDR3 has 13 residues. CDR3 in DNA: TGTGCCACCAGTGCCAGGTCGGCCGGGGAGCTGTTTTTT. It specifies CATSARSAGELFF.

On this clone: This may be a read error, as it is one base from a much larger clone. The same CDR3 arises from other DNA sequences in this sample as well. V is TRBV6-5 and J is TRBJ2-5; D call uncertain. Trimming left V 2 bases short and J 5 bases short, with 3 bases between. The CDR3 has 11 residues. Germline values: CDR1 MNHEY, CDR2 SVGAGI. Here the CDR3 reads CASSYGETQYF. CDR3 in DNA: TGTGCCAGCAGTTACGGTGAGACCCAGTACTTC.

The CDR3 DNA sequence: TGCGCCAGCAGCTTGGAACAGGGGGGGCGGACTGAAGCTTTCTTT. It is translated as CASSLEQGGRTEAFF. The chain is built from TRBV5-1 and TRBJ1-1; 8 bases map to TRBD1. Germline-derived CDR1 and CDR2 are SGHRS and YFSETQ. This CDR3 spans 15 amino acids. V lost 0 bases and J lost 5; bases outside the gene matches: 6.

V gene TRBV7-9 combines with J gene TRBJ2-3, with TRBD2 matching 7 bases. V lost 3 bases, J lost 4 bases, and 7 bases stayed unmatched. The CDR3 has 15 amino acids. Germline loops: CDR1 SEHNR, CDR2 FQNEAQ (reference sequence). The CDR3 DNA is TGTGCCAGCAGCTTGGGCGGGAGTCTGGCAGATACGCAGTATTTT. Translation: CASSLGGSLADTQYF.

The V and J genes are TRBV2 and TRBJ2-7, with a tentative D call TRBD1 (6 bases). CDR1 SNHLY and CDR2 FYNNEI come from the germline V gene. The CDR3 is 13 residues long. Trimming removed 6 bases from V and 8 bases from J, with 17 bases in between. The CDR3 region has the DNA TGTGCCAGCAGGTGGACAGTTCTTCAAAAGCAGTACTTC. It is translated as CASRWTVLQKQYF.

V and J are TRBV9 and TRBJ2-5, with D possibly being TRBD1 or TRBD2 (5 bases each). Per the germline V gene, CDR1 is SGDLS and CDR2 is YYNGEE. Trimming removed 1 base at V and 1 base at J, with 11 bases between. CDR3 length equals 15 residues. The chain's CDR3 is CASSVLGDVQETQYF. CDR3 in DNA: TGTGCCAGCAGCGTACTAGGGGACGTCCAAGAGACCCAGTACTTC.